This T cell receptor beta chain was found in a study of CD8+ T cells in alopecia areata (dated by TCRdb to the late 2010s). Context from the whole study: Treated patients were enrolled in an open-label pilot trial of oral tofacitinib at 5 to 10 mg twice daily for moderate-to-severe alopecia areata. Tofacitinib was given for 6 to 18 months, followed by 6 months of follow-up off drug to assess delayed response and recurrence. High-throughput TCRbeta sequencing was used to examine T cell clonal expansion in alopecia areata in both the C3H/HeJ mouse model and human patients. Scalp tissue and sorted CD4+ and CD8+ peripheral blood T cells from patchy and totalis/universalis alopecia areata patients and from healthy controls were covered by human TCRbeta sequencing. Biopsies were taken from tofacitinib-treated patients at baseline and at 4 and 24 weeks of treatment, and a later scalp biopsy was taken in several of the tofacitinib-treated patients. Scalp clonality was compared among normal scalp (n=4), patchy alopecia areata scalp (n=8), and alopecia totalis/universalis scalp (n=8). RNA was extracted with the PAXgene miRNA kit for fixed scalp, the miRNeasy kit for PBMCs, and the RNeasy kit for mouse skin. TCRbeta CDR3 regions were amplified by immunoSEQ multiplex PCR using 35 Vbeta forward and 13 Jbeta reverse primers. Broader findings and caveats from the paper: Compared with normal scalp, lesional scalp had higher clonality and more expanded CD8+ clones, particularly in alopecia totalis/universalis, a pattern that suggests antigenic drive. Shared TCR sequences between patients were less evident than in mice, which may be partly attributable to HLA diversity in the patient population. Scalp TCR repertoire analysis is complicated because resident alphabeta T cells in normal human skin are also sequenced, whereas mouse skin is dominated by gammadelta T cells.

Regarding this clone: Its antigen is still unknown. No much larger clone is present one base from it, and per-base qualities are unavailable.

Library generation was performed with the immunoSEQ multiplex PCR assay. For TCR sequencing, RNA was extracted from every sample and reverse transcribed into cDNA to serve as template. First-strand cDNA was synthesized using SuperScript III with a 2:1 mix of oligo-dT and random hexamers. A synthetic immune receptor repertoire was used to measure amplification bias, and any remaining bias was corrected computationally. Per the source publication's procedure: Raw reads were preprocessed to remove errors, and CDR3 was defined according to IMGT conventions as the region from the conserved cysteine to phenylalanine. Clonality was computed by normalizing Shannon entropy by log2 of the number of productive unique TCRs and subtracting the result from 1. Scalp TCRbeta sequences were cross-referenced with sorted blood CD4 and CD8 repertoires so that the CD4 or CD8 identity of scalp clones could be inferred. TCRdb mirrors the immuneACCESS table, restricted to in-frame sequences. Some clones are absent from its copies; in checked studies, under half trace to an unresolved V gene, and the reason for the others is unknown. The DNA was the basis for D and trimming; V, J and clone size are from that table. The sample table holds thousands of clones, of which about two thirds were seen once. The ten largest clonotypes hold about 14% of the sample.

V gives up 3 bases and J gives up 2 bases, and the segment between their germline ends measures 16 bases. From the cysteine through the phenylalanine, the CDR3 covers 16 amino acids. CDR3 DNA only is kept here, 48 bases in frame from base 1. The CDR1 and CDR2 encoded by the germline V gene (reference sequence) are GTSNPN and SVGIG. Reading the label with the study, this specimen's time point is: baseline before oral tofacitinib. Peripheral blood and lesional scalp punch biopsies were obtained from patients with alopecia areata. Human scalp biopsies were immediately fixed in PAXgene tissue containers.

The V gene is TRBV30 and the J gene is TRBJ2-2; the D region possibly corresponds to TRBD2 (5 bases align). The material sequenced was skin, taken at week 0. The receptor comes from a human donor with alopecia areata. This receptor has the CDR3 CAWRLRRGTNTGELFF. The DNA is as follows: TGTGCCTGGAGACTTCGACGGGGTACAAACACCGGGGAGCTGTTTTTT.